The 21 T cell receptor beta chains presented below share a single source sample, sequenced in a study of blood T cell repertoires in COVID-19. Repertoires were generated with immunoSEQ multiplex PCR, while TCRdb's copy carries only in-frame clones and drops some. Here the sample spans approximately 69,000 clones, 75% to 80% being singletons. The material sequenced was peripheral blood. These receptors were taken from a human donor in a cohort sampled during active COVID-19.

The V call is TRBV25-1, the J call TRBJ2-2; D not resolved. There are 12 residues in the CDR3. Trimming removed 1 base at V and 6 bases at J, with 3 bases between. Germline CDR1 is MGHDK and CDR2 is SYGVNS. The DNA for the CDR3 is TGTGCCAGCAGTGAATCCGCCGGGGAGCTGTTTTTT. Amino acids: CASSESAGELFF.

In DNA form, the CDR3 reads TGTGCCAGCAGCTCGTCCGGGACAGGGGGCTCGGAGACCCAGTACTTC. Its translation: CASSSSGTGGSETQYF. This chain connects TRBV5-4 to TRBJ2-5; TRBD1 agrees at 12 bases. V trimming: 3 bases; J trimming: 5 bases; junction bases outside the gene matches: 8. The CDR3 is 16 residues long. Germline V lookup: CDR1 SGHNT, CDR2 YYREEE (reference sequence). Full variable domain (outside the CDR3, taken from reference TRBV5-4 and TRBJ2-5): ETGVTQSPTHLIKTRGQQVTLRCSSQSGHNTVSWYQQALGQGPQFIFQYYREEENGRGNFPPRFSGLQFPNYSSELNVNALELDDSALYLCASSSSGTGGSETQYFGPGTRLLVL.

With regard to this clone: Within the sample, other DNA sequences also encode this same CDR3. The gene calls are TRBV7-2 and TRBJ2-1; a weak D match, TRBD1 (6 bases). This CDR3 has 14 residues. Germline V gives CDR1 SGHTA, CDR2 FQGNSA. Deletions cut 1 base from V and 3 bases from J, with 7 bases between. CDR3 in DNA: TGTGCCAGCAGCTTAGGGGACAACTACAATGAGCAGTTCTTC. This sequence encodes CASSLGDNYNEQFF.

The V and J genes are TRBV12-3 or TRBV12-4 and TRBJ1-5; 7 nucleotides line up with TRBD1. CDR3 size: 13 residues. The trim removed 3 bases at V and 11 bases at J, leaving 7 bases unmatched. CDR3 residues: CASSFEGARAQHF. For the CDR3, the DNA is TGTGCCAGCAGTTTTGAGGGGGCGAGGGCCCAGCATTTT.

The genes are TRBV28 and TRBJ2-7; 9 positions agree with TRBD1. Per germline, CDR1 MDHEN and CDR2 SYDVKM. After removal of 7 bases from V and 3 bases from J, the junction contained 4 bases not matched to a gene. The CDR3 spans 13 residues. The CDR3 is CASIPGQGYEQYF. CDR3 DNA: TGTGCCAGCATTCCGGGACAGGGCTACGAGCAGTACTTC.

The genes are TRBV6-5 and TRBJ1-2, with 7 bases that match TRBD1. Looked up from germline, CDR1 is MNHEY and CDR2 is SVGAGI. The CDR3 totals 12 residues. V lost 6 bases to trimming and J lost 3 bases; unmatched junction nucleotides: 1. The CDR3 coding sequence is TGTGCCAGCAGAGACAGGGACTATGGCTACACCTTC. The encoded protein is CASRDRDYGYTF.

The V gene is TRBV5-5, the J gene TRBJ2-1; TRBD2 matches 7 bases. V shed 3 bases, J shed 8 bases, and the junction held 8 bases outside the gene matches. The length of the CDR3 is 14 residues. Germline V CDR1 and CDR2: SGHKS, YYEKEE (reference sequence). CDR3 DNA sequence: TGTGCCAGCAGCTGGGGCGCAGGGAGGGATGAGCAGTTCTTC. It translates to CASSWGAGRDEQFF. Full variable domain (outside the CDR3, taken from reference TRBV5-5 and TRBJ2-1): DAGVTQSPTHLIKTRGQQVTLRCSPISGHKSVSWYQQVLGQGPQFIFQYYEKEERGRGNFPDRFSARQFPNYSSELNVNALLLGDSALYLCASSWGAGRDEQFFGPGTRLTVL.

Only one count was recorded for this clone. The chain recombines TRBV20-1 with TRBJ2-7, with 8 bases identical to TRBD1. Germline loops: CDR1 DFQATT, CDR2 SNEGSKA (reference sequence). Trimming removed 3 bases from V and 5 bases from J; junction bases left unmatched: 18. CDR3 length: 17 residues. The CDR3 region is CSASGRGRLSSWDEQYF. The CDR3 bases are TGCAGTGCTAGTGGCAGGGGGCGCTTATCCTCATGGGACGAGCAGTACTTC.

This clone occurred once. The CDR3 here is CASIHRASGSNQPQHF. CDR3 DNA sequence: TGTGCCAGTATACACAGGGCTAGCGGGAGCAATCAGCCCCAGCATTTT. This sequence joins TRBV19 and TRBJ1-5, with D possibly being TRBD1 (6 bases). The CDR3 extends over 16 amino acids. V gave up 7 bases and J gave up 1 base, with 17 bases separating them. Germline CDR1 LNHDA, CDR2 SQIVND (reference sequence).

The chain employs TRBV20-1 and TRBJ2-7; D is uncertain. The CDR3 runs to 11 residues. V was clipped by 2 bases and J by 5 bases, with 7 bases between them. Germline CDR1 reads DFQATT; CDR2 reads SNEGSKA (reference sequence). The CDR3 sequence is CSARSQNEQYF. The CDR3 bases are TGCAGTGCTAGATCTCAGAACGAGCAGTACTTC.

This chain connects TRBV27 to TRBJ2-5, with D possibly matching TRBD1 (6 bases). Trimming took off 5 bases at V and 10 bases at J, with 17 bases between the two ends. Germline CDR1 is MNHEY and CDR2 is SMNVEV (reference sequence). This CDR3 is built from 13 residues. The CDR3 spells CASSPDSRGGQYF. The CDR3 DNA reads TGTGCCAGCAGTCCAGACAGCAGGGGCGGCCAGTACTTC.

The chain has TRBV13 and TRBJ2-7, with 8 nucleotides matching TRBD2. With 0 bases clipped from V and 3 bases from J, the junction kept 7 bases outside the gene matches. Germline CDR1 PRHDT, CDR2 FYEKMQ (reference sequence). This CDR3 spans 16 amino acids. The CDR3 loop reads CASSLGVAGGVYEQYF. The CDR3 DNA sequence: TGTGCCAGCAGCTTAGGTGTCGCGGGAGGCGTCTACGAGCAGTACTTC.

The rearrangement joins TRBV3-1 (or the pseudogene TRBV3-2) to TRBJ2-7; the D gene is possibly TRBD1 (6 bases). This CDR3 has 14 residues. V lost 3 bases and J 7 bases, leaving 16 bases between the germline ends. Germline V gene data show CDR1 as LGHDT and CDR2 as YNNKEL (reference sequence). The CDR3 region has the DNA TGTGCCAGCAGCCATGGTGAGGACAGACGAGAGCAGTACTTC. Protein sequence: CASSHGEDRREQYF.

V usage is TRBV4-1 and J usage is TRBJ1-1, with D uncertain. Germline values: CDR1 MGHRA, CDR2 YSYEKL. The CDR3 consists of 13 residues. Trimming took off 2 bases at V and 4 bases at J, with 8 bases between the two ends. The CDR3 here is CASSQQEGTEAFF. The CDR3 DNA reads as TGCGCCAGCAGCCAACAGGAGGGCACTGAAGCTTTCTTT.

This chain uses TRBV2 with TRBJ2-7, with 13 bases lining up with TRBD2. V trimming: 6 bases; J trimming: 5 bases; junction bases outside the gene matches: 7. CDR1 is SNHLY and CDR2 is FYNNEI in the germline V gene. This CDR3 region has 15 residues. CDR3 amino acids: CASSGAGTSGNEQYF. In DNA, the CDR3 is TGTGCCAGCAGCGGGGCCGGGACTAGCGGGAACGAGCAGTACTTC. The full variable domain, in which reference TRBV2 and TRBJ2-7 provide the parts outside the CDR3, is EPEVTQTPSHQVTQMGQEVILRCVPISNHLYFYWYRQILGQKVEFLVSFYNNEISEKSEIFDDQFSVERPDGSNFTLKIRSTKLEDSAMYFCASSGAGTSGNEQYFGPGTRLTVT.

This chain uses TRBV4-1 with TRBJ2-3; 12 bases map to TRBD2. Per germline, CDR1 MGHRA and CDR2 YSYEKL. The V segment lost 1 base and the J segment 2 bases; nucleotides outside the gene matches: 7. This CDR3 is 18 amino acids long. CDR3: CASSQGEGLAGNTDTQYF. As DNA, the CDR3 is TGCGCCAGCAGCCAAGGAGAAGGACTAGCGGGGAACACAGATACGCAGTATTTT.

This clone was seen a handful of times. The gene calls are TRBV5-5 and TRBJ2-2; 15 bases agree with TRBD2. J gave up 6 bases and V 4 bases, and 4 bases lay outside the gene matches. The CDR3 contains 16 residues. CDR1 SGHKS and CDR2 YYEKEE come from the germline V gene (reference sequence). The CDR3 DNA reads as TGTGCCAGCAGCAGGACTAGCGGGAGGGCCCCCGGGGAGCTGTTTTTT. It specifies CASSRTSGRAPGELFF.

The chain uses TRBV6-1 and TRBJ1-5; D is possibly TRBD1 (6 bases). Germline V gene data show CDR1 as MNHNS and CDR2 as SASEGT. Trimming took 0 bases from V and 4 from J, leaving 13 bases between them. The CDR3 totals 16 residues. This CDR3 is CASSEAEGEGNQPQHF. CDR3 coding DNA: TGTGCCAGCAGTGAAGCCGAGGGGGAAGGTAATCAGCCCCAGCATTTT.

The CDR3 bases are TGTGCCAGCAGTCCGGGACAGACTCAGCCCCAGCATTTT. This sequence encodes CASSPGQTQPQHF. J is TRBJ1-5 and V is TRBV28, with 7 bases matching TRBD1. V was clipped by 5 bases and J by 6 bases; unmatched bases: 4. Germline assignment: CDR1 MDHEN and CDR2 SYDVKM. The CDR3 is 13 amino acids. The full variable domain, completed using reference TRBV28 and TRBJ1-5, is DVKVTQSSRYLVKRTGEKVFLECVQDMDHENMFWYRQDPGLGLRLIYFSYDVKMKEKGDIPEGYSVSREKKERFSLILESASTNQTSMYLCASSPGQTQPQHFGDGTRLSIL.

The chain employs TRBV19 and TRBJ1-3; D possibly corresponds to TRBD1 (5 bases). The CDR3 runs to 16 residues. Trimming took off 5 bases at V and 1 base at J, with 15 bases between the two ends. CDR1 LNHDA and CDR2 SQIVND come from the germline V gene (reference sequence). CDR3 sequence reads: CASSLSGESSGNTIYF. The DNA for the CDR3 is TGTGCCAGTAGTTTGTCGGGGGAATCATCTGGAAACACCATATATTTT. Full variable domain (rest looked up from reference TRBV19 and TRBJ1-3): DGGITQSPKYLFRKEGQNVTLSCEQNLNHDAMYWYRQDPGQGLRLIYYSQIVNDFQKGDIAEGYSVSREKKESFPLTVTSAQKNPTAFYLCASSLSGESSGNTIYFGEGSWLTVV.

This chain uses TRBV5-1 with TRBJ1-4; D is unresolved. V shed 0 bases and J shed 5 bases, with 5 bases lying between them. Germline assignment: CDR1 SGHRS and CDR2 YFSETQ. There are 13 residues in the CDR3. CDR3: CASSLVANEKLFF. The CDR3, as DNA: TGCGCCAGCAGCTTGGTAGCGAATGAAAAACTGTTTTTT.